This is a list of T cell receptor beta chains from one sample in a study of blood T cell repertoires in COVID-19. The protocol was immunoSEQ multiplex PCR, while the TCRdb copy is restricted to in-frame clones and leaves out a portion. The sample has some 200,000 clones; over 75% are singletons. The specimen was peripheral blood. All receptors derive from a man aged 80 or over with acute or convalescent COVID-19. CDR3s include the opening cysteine and the closing phenylalanine or tryptophan. Each record gives: D gene, J gene, V gene, CDR3 DNA, CDR3 protein. D genes are given only for firm matches.

D gene: NA
J gene: TRBJ1-2
V gene: TRBV15
CDR3 DNA: TGTGCCACCAGCAGAGATCGCCTTTCGGCGGGTGGCTACACCTTC
CDR3 protein: CATSRDRLSAGGYTF

D gene: NA
J gene: TRBJ2-3
V gene: TRBV5-5
CDR3 DNA: TGTGCCAGCAGCCAAATGGAGGCTAGCACAGATACGCAGTATTTT
CDR3 protein: CASSQMEASTDTQYF

D gene: TRBD1
J gene: TRBJ2-7
V gene: TRBV3-1/TRBV3-2
CDR3 DNA: TGTGCCAGCAGCCAACCGGGACAGGGGGCCTACGAGCAGTACTTC
CDR3 protein: CASSQPGQGAYEQYF

D gene: NA
J gene: TRBJ2-2
V gene: TRBV7-9
CDR3 DNA: TGTGCCAGCAGCTTACAGGGCGGGGAGCTGTTTTTT
CDR3 protein: CASSLQGGELFF

D gene: NA
J gene: TRBJ2-3
V gene: TRBV30
CDR3 DNA: TGTGCCTGGACCCTGGCTAGCACAGATACGCAGTATTTT
CDR3 protein: CAWTLASTDTQYF

D gene: TRBD2
J gene: TRBJ2-3
V gene: TRBV27
CDR3 DNA: TGTGCCAGCACCTCGGGACTAGCGTTAGATACGCAGTATTTT
CDR3 protein: CASTSGLALDTQYF

D gene: NA
J gene: TRBJ1-1
V gene: TRBV19
CDR3 DNA: TGTGCCAGTAGTCCTCGGGGGGTTGACGCTTTCTTT
CDR3 protein: CASSPRGVDAFF

D gene: NA
J gene: TRBJ2-6
V gene: TRBV14
CDR3 DNA: TGTGCCAGCAGCCAAGTTTGGAGGGTACCTGGGGCCAACGTCCTGACTTTC
CDR3 protein: CASSQVWRVPGANVLTF

D gene: TRBD2
J gene: TRBJ2-5
V gene: TRBV19
CDR3 DNA: TGTGCCAGTAGTTCGGCTGGGGGCGGGAGGCTCAAGACCCAGTACTTC
CDR3 protein: CASSSAGGGRLKTQYF

D gene: NA
J gene: TRBJ2-2
V gene: TRBV7-8
CDR3 DNA: TGTGCCAGCAGCTTACAATCAGGGGTTTACACCGGGGAGCTGTTTTTT
CDR3 protein: CASSLQSGVYTGELFF

D gene: TRBD1
J gene: TRBJ1-6
V gene: TRBV7-8
CDR3 DNA: TGTGCCAGCAGCTTAGGGGACAGTCCTAATTCACCCCTCCACTTT
CDR3 protein: CASSLGDSPNSPLHF

D gene: NA
J gene: TRBJ2-7
V gene: TRBV3-1/TRBV3-2
CDR3 DNA: TGTGCCAGCAGCCCCAGCTCCTACGAGCAGTACTTC
CDR3 protein: CASSPSSYEQYF

D gene: TRBD1
J gene: TRBJ2-7
V gene: TRBV18
CDR3 DNA: TGTGCCAGCTCACCAGGACAGGACTACGAGCAGTACTTC
CDR3 protein: CASSPGQDYEQYF

D gene: TRBD2
J gene: TRBJ2-1
V gene: TRBV5-1
CDR3 DNA: TGCGCCAGCAGCTTGGGTCGGGGAGGGGAGCAGTTCTTC
CDR3 protein: CASSLGRGGEQFF

D gene: NA
J gene: TRBJ1-3
V gene: TRBV6-5
CDR3 DNA: TGTGCCAGCGTCGGTGGAACAGGTTATTCAAACACCATATATTTT
CDR3 protein: CASVGGTGYSNTIYF

D gene: NA
J gene: TRBJ2-5
V gene: TRBV19
CDR3 DNA: TGTGCCAGTAGTACCCTAGCGGAGGGGGAAGAGACCCAGTACTTC
CDR3 protein: CASSTLAEGEETQYF